Listed below are T cell receptor beta chains from one sample, sequenced in a study of T cells in Graves' hyperthyroidism and ophthalmopathy. From the multiplex PCR reads, TCRdb called clonotypes with MiXCR, one entry per CDR3 protein. The table lists 270,000 or so distinct CDR3 sequences, approximately 26% of them singletons. Sample: blood. These receptors were taken from a man between 40 and 49 years old with Graves' hyperthyroidism that later progressed to Graves' ophthalmopathy. CDR3s include the opening cysteine and the closing phenylalanine or tryptophan. A D gene is named only where the DNA matches it firmly. Size is stated as how often the clone was seen (once, few, many) or a class if it is expanded.

d_call j_call v_call clone_size cdr3_length cdr3_aa cdr3_nt
TRBD1 TRBJ2-2 TRBV6-5 few 17 CASSYSIYRGRDGELFF TGTGCCAGCAGTTACTCTATCTACAGGGGGCGCGACGGGGAGCTGTTTTTT
- TRBJ1-1 TRBV10-2 few 12 CASSEPGGGAFF TGCGCCAGCAGTGAACCGGGGGGGGGGGCTTTCTTT
- TRBJ2-6 TRBV6-1 many 14 CASKGYGGANVLTF TGTGCCAGCAAGGGTTATGGTGGGGCCAACGTCCTGACTTTC
- TRBJ1-2 TRBV2 many 13 CASSEQGNYGYTF TGTGCCAGCAGTGAACAGGGTAACTATGGCTACACCTTC
- TRBJ2-7 TRBV5-6 many 11 CASTFFGEQYF TGTGCCAGCACCTTTTTCGGCGAGCAGTACTTC
- TRBJ2-5 TRBV7-6 many 16 CASSLYRGPAQETQYF TGTGCCAGCAGCTTATATAGGGGACCCGCACAAGAGACCCAGTACTTC
- TRBJ1-5 TRBV11-2 many 13 CASSFAGNQPQHF TGTGCCAGCAGCTTCGCGGGGAATCAGCCCCAGCATTTT
- TRBJ2-2 TRBV7-3 many 13 CASSRDSAGELFF TGTGCCAGCAGTCGAGACTCAGCCGGGGAGCTGTTTTTT
TRBD1 TRBJ1-2 TRBV28 many 13 CASRRGQGNGYTF TGTGCCAGTAGAAGGGGACAGGGGAATGGCTACACCTTC
TRBD1 TRBJ1-1 TRBV5-1 many 15 CASSSTGQLNTEAFF TGCGCCAGCAGCTCAACGGGACAGCTGAACACTGAAGCTTTCTTT
- TRBJ1-1 TRBV15 many 13 CATSRSENTEAFF TGTGCCACCAGCAGGTCGGAGAACACTGAAGCTTTCTTT